Reported below is one TCR beta chain. Its antigen is as yet unknown. Expressed TCRB transcripts were sequenced, since all the RNA that had been isolated was reverse transcribed. Some clones are missing from TCRdb's copy, which holds only in-frame ones; the method was immunoSEQ multiplex PCR. The sample contains about 120,000 clones, roughly 15% of which appear only once. The record originates from a study of beta chain features in type 1 diabetes. The CDR3 totals 15 residues. Germline V gene sequence: CDR1 KGHSH, CDR2 LQKENI. The V and J ends lost 1 base and 2 bases respectively, with 12 bases between them. Overall study findings and caveats: For cells with high TCR expression, cDNA sequencing could yield over-representation. Within each of all four CD4+ subsets, Type 1 diabetes patients had TCRB CDR3s that were moderately but significantly shorter.

V gene TRBV18 combines with J gene TRBJ2-7; possibly TRBD2 for D (5 bases). The sequence was obtained from a man aged 25 to 40 with type 1 diabetes. The sequencing sample was made of central memory CD4+ T cells from blood. CDR3 protein: CASSPQDGVAYEQYF. The CDR3 region has the DNA TGTGCCAGCTCACCACAGGACGGGGTAGCCTACGAGCAGTACTTC. The complete variable domain, with remaining parts taken from reference TRBV18 and TRBJ2-7, reads NAGVMQNPRHLVRRRGQEARLRCSPMKGHSHVYWYRQLPEEGLKFMVYLQKENIIDESGMPKERFSAEFPKEGPSILRIQQVVRGDSAAYFCASSPQDGVAYEQYFGPGTRLTVT.